This T cell receptor beta chain was identified in a study of T cell responses to AZD1222 COVID-19 vaccine. General study points: Mostly white British, mostly female donors; authors suggested clonal diversity may be underestimated. Unmutated variant regions are reportedly targeted by nearly half of spike-specific TCRs.

Remarks on this clone: Its matching antigen is unknown.

The table came from immunoSEQ multiplex PCR; TCRdb's copy has only in-frame clones and leaves some out. The sample has around 120,000 clones, roughly 88% seen once. The specimen was peripheral blood, collected on day 0 of MenACWY control vaccination. The TCR sequence derives from an adult in good health.

CDR3 coding DNA: TGTGCCAGCAGTGATCTAACAGGGGGCATGTTCTTC. It codes for CASSDLTGGMFF. The chain carries TRBV25-1 and TRBJ2-1; 9 bases line up with TRBD1. Losses at the gene ends were 3 bases for V and 15 bases for J; bases not matched to a gene: 6. The CDR3 contains 12 residues. Germline CDR1 MGHDK, CDR2 SYGVNS.